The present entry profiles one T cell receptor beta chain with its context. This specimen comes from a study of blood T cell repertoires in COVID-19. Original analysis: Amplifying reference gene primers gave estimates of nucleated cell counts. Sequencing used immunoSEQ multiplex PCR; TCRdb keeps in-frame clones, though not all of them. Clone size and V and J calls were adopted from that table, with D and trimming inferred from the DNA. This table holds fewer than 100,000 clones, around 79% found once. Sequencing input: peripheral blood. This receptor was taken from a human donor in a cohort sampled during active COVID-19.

The CDR3 nucleotides are TGTGCCAGCAGCCCCCTCCTGGGTGGCGGGGGACAAGAGACCCAGTACTTC. It codes for CASSPLLGGGGQETQYF. The rearrangement uses TRBV3-1 (or the pseudogene TRBV3-2) and TRBJ2-5, with TRBD2 matching over 7 bases. The V and J ends lost 4 bases and 2 bases, in that order; junction bases with no gene match: 13. The CDR3 consists of 17 residues. CDR1 LGHDT and CDR2 YNNKEL come from the germline V gene (reference sequence).